A single sample is the source of the 25 T cell receptor beta chains below, sequenced in a study of regulatory T cells in long-lasting Graves disease. To make TCR beta libraries, researchers used iRepertoire HTBI primers and Arm-PCR of CDR3 regions. TCRdb processed the multiplex PCR reads anew with MiXCR; each CDR3 protein has one entry. This table has roughly 530,000 distinct CDR3 sequences, around 15% appearing once. Time point described: newly diagnosed GD, antithyroid drugs for less than 3 months. PBMCs provided the RNA from which the TCR library was made. The data were also submitted as part of a second study, on T cells in Graves' hyperthyroidism and ophthalmopathy.

Sequenced here: peripheral blood mononuclear cells (PBMCs), sampled at new diagnosis, from a patient treated with antithyroid drugs. These receptor sequences come from a woman in her forties or fifties with Graves disease.

The V gene is TRBV19, the J gene TRBJ1-2; maybe TRBD1 (5 bases). Germline values: CDR1 LNHDA, CDR2 SQIVND (reference sequence). The CDR3 is 12 residues long. Trimming removed 5 bases at V and 8 bases at J, with 12 bases between. CDR3 nucleotide sequence: TGTGCCAGTAGTGCAGGGAATAAAGGCTACACCTTC. Its translation: CASSAGNKGYTF.

This chain joins TRBV19 and TRBJ2-7, with 9 positions matching TRBD2. This CDR3 has 14 residues. The V gene end was trimmed by 5 bases and the J gene end by 4 bases; junction bases not matched to a gene: 6. The germline V gene has CDR1 LNHDA and CDR2 SQIVND (reference sequence). The CDR3 spells CASSQIAGVYEQYF. The CDR3 DNA reads TGTGCCAGTAGTCAAATAGCGGGGGTTTACGAGCAGTACTTC.

This clonotype was observed a handful of times. The V gene is TRBV6-1, the J gene TRBJ2-3, with a tentative D call TRBD2 (6 bases). Germline lookup yields CDR1 MNHNS and CDR2 SASEGT. The CDR3 totals 16 residues. Trimming stripped 7 bases from V and 0 bases from J, with 17 bases between. In nucleotides, the CDR3 is TGTGCCAGCATGGCGGGACTCAACCCTAGCACAGATACGCAGTATTTT. Translation: CASMAGLNPSTDTQYF.

This clonotype was found once. The V and J genes are TRBV14 and TRBJ2-7; D gene uncertain. Trimming stripped 0 bases from V and 2 bases from J, with 11 bases between. The CDR3 extends over 15 amino acids. Germline values: CDR1 SGHDN, CDR2 FVKESK. The CDR3 region is CASSQDIPGTYEQYF. Here the CDR3 DNA reads TGTGCCAGCAGCCAAGATATACCAGGTACCTACGAGCAGTACTTC.

The CDR3 here is CASSKGREDSPLHF. The CDR3 DNA sequence: TGTGCCAGTAGTAAGGGCCGGGAGGATTCACCCCTCCACTTT. The V call is TRBV19, the J call TRBJ1-6; D unclear. Trimming took 4 bases from V and 8 from J, leaving 12 bases between them. CDR1 and CDR2 (germline): LNHDA, SQIVND (reference sequence). The CDR3 runs to 14 residues.

This clonotype was recorded at least ten times. The chain uses TRBV27 and TRBJ2-7, with D uncertain. The CDR3 has 13 amino acids. Trimming stripped 6 bases from V and 5 bases from J, with 14 bases between. Germline CDR1 reads MNHEY; CDR2 reads SMNVEV (reference sequence). The chain's CDR3 is CASSKNSRDEQYF. The CDR3 region has the DNA TGTGCCAGCAGCAAAAACTCACGCGACGAGCAGTACTTC.

Regarding this clonotype: A much larger clone differs from this one at a single base, so this may be a read error. The V call is TRBV5-1, the J call TRBJ1-2; unclear D gene. Germline CDR1 and CDR2: SGHRS and YFSETQ. CDR3 length: 14 residues. The CDR3 loop reads CASSQEALGYGYAF. DNA of the CDR3: TGCGCCAGCAGCCAGGAGGCATTAGGCTATGGCTACGCCTTC.

This rearrangement joins TRBV27 to TRBJ1-2, with 11 bases that match TRBD1. Germline CDR1 and CDR2: MNHEY and SMNVEV (reference sequence). This CDR3 spans 15 amino acids. The junction had 5 bases not matched to a gene; V was cut back by 4 bases and J by 4 bases. The CDR3 sequence: CASSSTGQGVYGYTF. The CDR3 DNA reads TGTGCCAGCAGTTCTACGGGACAGGGGGTCTATGGCTACACCTTC.

The rearrangement joins TRBV5-1 to TRBJ2-3, with TRBD2 matching over 7 bases. Germline CDR1 is SGHRS and CDR2 is YFSETQ. V shed 3 bases, J shed 6 bases, and the junction held 7 bases outside the gene matches. This CDR3 has 14 residues. CDR3 sequence: CASSWSGARDTQYF. CDR3 coding DNA: TGCGCCAGCAGCTGGAGCGGGGCCCGGGATACGCAGTATTTT.

This clonotype was seen a handful of times. The chain has TRBV5-8 and TRBJ2-1; D may be TRBD2 (7 bases). Trimming shortened V by 4 bases and J by 5 bases, and 19 bases separated the two germline ends. CDR3 length: 16 residues. Per the germline V gene, CDR1 is SGHTS and CDR2 is YDEGEE. CDR3 nucleotide sequence: TGTGCCAGCAGCCCCATACCGGCGGGGGCCCACAATGAGCAGTTCTTC. Translated, it gives CASSPIPAGAHNEQFF.

This clonotype was found many times. The chain carries TRBV20-1 and TRBJ1-2, with D possibly TRBD1 on 6 matching bases. The CDR3 has 12 amino acids. In germline, CDR1 is DFQATT, CDR2 SNEGSKA (reference sequence). Trimming shortened V by 3 bases and J by 5 bases, and 10 bases separated the two germline ends. Written as DNA, the CDR3 is TGCAGTGCTAGGGGTCAGGGGTATGGCTACACCTTC. Its translation: CSARGQGYGYTF.

In its sample, this clonotype was seen many times. J is TRBJ1-2 and V is TRBV6-5, with D unresolved. The CDR3 length is 13 residues. Between the trimmed V and J ends, which lost 2 bases and 4 bases, there was a span of 8 bases. Germline V gene lookup returns CDR1 MNHEY and CDR2 SVGAGI. The CDR3 nucleotides are TGTGCCAGCAGTTACGCTGTATCCTATGGCTACACCTTC. Translated, it gives CASSYAVSYGYTF.

This clonotype was seen a handful of times. The V call is TRBV20-1, the J call TRBJ1-1, with 7 bases fitting TRBD1. The V segment lost 3 bases and the J segment 9 bases; nucleotides outside the gene matches: 10. This CDR3 region has 13 residues. Germline loops: CDR1 DFQATT, CDR2 SNEGSKA (reference sequence). The CDR3 DNA is TGCAGTGCTAGGGCCCCTGAGAGGGGGCAAGCTTTCTTT. Its translation: CSARAPERGQAFF.

This clonotype was recorded at least ten times. V gene TRBV3-1 combines with J gene TRBJ1-1; D remains unclear. CDR3 length: 14 residues. The germline V gene encodes CDR1 LGHDT and CDR2 YNNKEL (reference sequence). V lost 4 bases and J 0 bases, leaving 9 bases between the germline ends. DNA of the CDR3: TGTGCCAGCAGCCCAACAGCTATGAACACTGAAGCTTTCTTT. Translating it yields CASSPTAMNTEAFF.

This clonotype came up many times. The rearrangement joins TRBV2 to TRBJ2-7; TRBD1 is a possible D gene (5 bases). Trimming took off 6 bases at V and 0 bases at J, with 9 bases between the two ends. The CDR3 length is 13 residues. CDR1 is SNHLY, CDR2 FYNNEI, per germline. CDR3 sequence reads: CASSSRDSYEQYF. The CDR3 DNA follows: TGTGCCAGCAGCTCCAGGGACTCCTACGAGCAGTACTTC.

This sequence joins TRBV9 and TRBJ1-6; the D is unclear. CDR3 size: 16 residues. Trimming took 3 bases from V and 3 from J, leaving 13 bases between them. The germline V gene encodes CDR1 SGDLS and CDR2 YYNGEE. The DNA of the CDR3 is TGTGCCAGCAGCGCCGCTTCCGGTCTCTATAATTCACCCCTCCACTTT. As protein: CASSAASGLYNSPLHF.

This clonotype was recorded at least ten times. The chain has TRBV7-9 and TRBJ1-1; 9 bases are shared with TRBD1. With 5 bases clipped from V and 4 bases from J, the junction kept 11 bases outside the gene matches. This CDR3 region has 16 residues. Looked up from germline, CDR1 is SEHNR and CDR2 is FQNEAQ (reference sequence). CDR3 bases: TGTGCCAGCAGCACCGGACAGGGGCAAAAGGGCACTGAAGCTTTCTTT. Protein product: CASSTGQGQKGTEAFF. Using reference TRBV7-9 and TRBJ1-1 for the parts outside the CDR3, the full variable domain is DTGVSQNPRHKITKRGQNVTFRCDPISEHNRLYWYRQTLGQGPEFLTYFQNEAQLEKSRLLSDRFSAERPKGSFSTLEIQRTEQGDSAMYLCASSTGQGQKGTEAFFGQGTRLTVV.

This clonotype was counted a few times. The V call is TRBV6-5, the J call TRBJ2-5; no firm D call. Germline CDR1 is MNHEY and CDR2 is SVGAGI. This CDR3 is built from 13 residues. V lost 2 bases to trimming and J lost 0 bases, with 4 bases between them. CDR3 sequence reads: CASSYGYQETQYF. CDR3 DNA: TGTGCCAGCAGTTACGGTTACCAAGAGACCCAGTACTTC.

V gene TRBV13 combines with J gene TRBJ1-2; possible D gene TRBD1, 6 bases. Trimming shortened V by 4 bases and J by 12 bases, and 15 bases separated the two germline ends. This CDR3 has 12 residues. The germline V gene encodes CDR1 PRHDT and CDR2 FYEKMQ (reference sequence). The CDR3 region has the DNA TGTGCCAGCAGCTCTGGGGGGGCGTACGACACCTTC. Its translation: CASSSGGAYDTF.

This clonotype was found a few times. The chain combines TRBV5-5 with TRBJ1-2, with a possible D match to TRBD1 (6 bases). V lost 6 bases and J 2 bases, leaving 14 bases between the germline ends. The CDR3 sequence is 14 residues long. Germline V gene data show CDR1 as SGHKS and CDR2 as YYEKEE (reference sequence). The CDR3 here is CASTPPTGNYGYTF. The CDR3 nucleotides read TGTGCCAGCACCCCTCCGACAGGAAACTATGGCTACACCTTC.

This clonotype occurred many times. The J gene is TRBJ2-7, the V gene TRBV12-3 or TRBV12-4; D perhaps matches TRBD1 (5 bases). V was clipped by 4 bases and J by 7 bases, with 14 bases between them. There are 13 residues in the CDR3. The CDR3 here is CASSWTRHGEQYF. The CDR3, as DNA: TGTGCCAGCAGTTGGACACGGCATGGGGAGCAGTACTTC.

This clonotype was seen a few times. The chain combines TRBV9 with TRBJ2-1, with D tentatively TRBD1 (6 bases). Between the trimmed V and J ends, which lost 2 bases and 2 bases, there was a span of 11 bases. CDR1 is SGDLS, CDR2 YYNGEE, per germline. This CDR3 region has 15 residues. The CDR3 sequence is CASSVGTRPYNEQFF. CDR3 nucleotide sequence: TGTGCCAGCAGCGTGGGGACACGCCCCTACAATGAGCAGTTCTTC.

This clonotype was seen many times. The chain employs TRBV30 and TRBJ1-1; TRBD1 matches at 7 bases. Germline CDR1 is GTSNPN and CDR2 is SVGIG (reference sequence). V trimming: 5 bases; J trimming: 1 base; junction bases outside the gene matches: 7. The CDR3 is 14 amino acids. CDR3: CAWGTTGANTEAFF. CDR3 nucleotides: TGTGCCTGGGGTACCACAGGGGCGAACACTGAAGCTTTCTTT.

In its sample, this clonotype was seen many times. The chain has TRBV2 and TRBJ1-1; tentatively, D is TRBD1 (5 bases). Germline-derived CDR1 and CDR2 are SNHLY and FYNNEI. The CDR3 totals 17 residues. V was clipped by 2 bases and J by 1 base, with 17 bases between them. CDR3 nucleotides: TGTGCCAGCAGTGAATTCATGGGGCTCGGGTCGAACACTGAAGCTTTCTTT. It translates to CASSEFMGLGSNTEAFF.

This clonotype was counted a few times. The chain has TRBV13 and TRBJ1-2; D uncertain. CDR3 length: 16 amino acids. The V gene lost 0 bases and the J gene lost 0 bases, with 11 bases spanning the gap. Germline V lookup: CDR1 PRHDT, CDR2 FYEKMQ (reference sequence). The CDR3 DNA reads TGTGCCAGCAGCTTAGGCCAAGGAGTAGCTAACTATGGCTACACCTTC. Protein: CASSLGQGVANYGYTF.